The clone carrying this T cell receptor (beta chain) was picked up one time. Its antigen is not identified. Noted time point: cycle 4 day 1 (C4D1), after less than seven weeks of nivolumab. Each of the patients experienced relapse following autologous stem cell transplantation, and their brentuximab vedotin exposure differed. The repertoire was sequenced with immunoSEQ multiplex PCR; TCRdb's copy has only in-frame clones and lacks some. The sample holds roughly 60,000 clones, 75% to 95% seen once. The sample belongs to a study of PD-1 blockade in classical Hodgkin lymphoma. General study findings and limits: TCR diversity in CD4+, not CD8+, cells rose significantly by C4D1.

Trimming took 7 bases from V and 2 from J, leaving 11 bases between them. The CDR3 consists of 14 residues. Germline CDR1 SGHTA, CDR2 FQGNSA. The chain joins TRBV7-2 to TRBJ2-2; D possibly uses TRBD1 or TRBD2 (5 bases each). The starting material was peripheral blood mononuclear cells (PBMCs), obtained before the fourth cycle of nivolumab. The TCR sequence derives from a human donor with classical Hodgkin lymphoma. The DNA of the CDR3 is TGTGCCAGCAACCGAGGGGAAAACACCGGGGAGCTGTTTTTT. It is translated as CASNRGENTGELFF.